This entry lists 22 T cell receptor beta chains sequenced from one sample in a study of T cell repertoires in cytomegalovirus infection. One entry per CDR3 protein results from TCRdb running MiXCR on the reads. The profile shows approximately 250,000 distinct CDR3 sequences, roughly 6.5% of them singletons. Sequencing was carried out using PBMCs. The receptors were gathered from a human donor in good health (CMV status not recorded). Some clones in this sample may be carry-over from other donors' samples.

The table lists this clonotype with many counts. One end of the junction is discordant with germline, which a read error may explain. J is TRBJ2-7 and V is TRBV20-1; 9 nucleotides match TRBD2. CDR3 length: 15 amino acids. CDR1 is DFQATT and CDR2 is SNEGSKA in the germline V gene (reference sequence). The CDR3 protein is CSAVTPGLATYGQYF. CDR3 coding DNA: TGCAGTGCCGTAACGCCCGGACTAGCGACCTACGGGCAGTACTTC.

This clonotype was detected ten times or more. The chain combines TRBV20-1 with TRBJ1-2; possible D gene TRBD1, 5 bases. The V end lost 1 base, the J end lost 7 bases, and 16 bases lay between the germline ends. The CDR3 sequence is 14 residues long. The germline gives CDR1 DFQATT, CDR2 SNEGSKA (reference sequence). This CDR3 reads CSARVMGDQGGYTF. CDR3 in DNA: TGCAGTGCTAGAGTCATGGGGGATCAGGGTGGCTACACCTTC.

The sample holds many counts of this clonotype. This chain uses TRBV14 with TRBJ1-1; D possibly corresponds to TRBD1 (6 bases). There are 18 residues in the CDR3. Trimming shortened V by 5 bases and J by 0 bases, and 22 bases separated the two germline ends. Germline V gene lookup returns CDR1 SGHDN and CDR2 FVKESK. CDR3 amino acids: CASSSQIQGRFLNTEAFF. CDR3 bases: TGTGCCAGCAGCTCACAAATACAGGGTCGGTTCCTGAACACTGAAGCTTTCTTT.

This clonotype was seen many times. V gene TRBV7-2 combines with J gene TRBJ2-1, with 8 positions matching TRBD2. The CDR3 is made up of 16 amino acids. J was trimmed by 3 bases and V by 5 bases; bases with no gene match: 9. Per the germline V gene, CDR1 is SGHTA and CDR2 is FQGNSA. The CDR3 DNA reads as TGTGCCAGCAGCCCTCCGGGGGGGATAAGCTACAATGAGCAGTTCTTC. Encoded protein: CASSPPGGISYNEQFF.

This clonotype was seen at least ten times. This rearrangement joins TRBV6-2 or TRBV6-3 to TRBJ2-7; TRBD1 matches at 8 bases. CDR1 and CDR2 from the germline V gene are MNHEY and SVGEGT. V dropped 5 bases and J dropped 6; count of bases not matched to a gene: 9. The CDR3 covers 14 residues. CDR3 coding DNA: TGTGCCAGCAGTCAAGGACAGGGACCCAGCGAGCAGTACTTC. Encoded protein: CASSQGQGPSEQYF.

This clonotype was picked up many times. The CDR3 reads CASSRDSRTILLEQYF. The CDR3 DNA follows: TGCGCCAGCAGCAGGGACAGCCGGACCATTTTGCTCGAGCAGTACTTC. The J gene is TRBJ2-7, the V gene TRBV5-1; 7 bases line up with TRBD1. CDR1 is SGHRS, CDR2 YFSETQ, per germline. The CDR3 sequence is 16 residues long. With 4 bases clipped from V and 6 bases from J, the junction kept 16 bases outside the gene matches. Full variable domain (remainder filled in from reference TRBV5-1 and TRBJ2-7): KAGVTQTPRYLIKTRGQQVTLSCSPISGHRSVSWYQQTPGQGLQFLFEYFSETQRNKGNFPGRFSGRQFSNSRSEMNVSTLELGDSALYLCASSRDSRTILLEQYFGPGTRLTVT.

This clonotype was found many times. V and J are TRBV15 and TRBJ1-1, with D possibly being TRBD1 (5 bases). The V and J ends lost 5 bases and 4 bases respectively, with 11 bases between them. The CDR3 runs to 13 residues. The germline gives CDR1 LNHNV, CDR2 YYDKDF (reference sequence). CDR3 amino acids: CATSPGARTEAFF. As DNA, the CDR3 is TGTGCCACCAGCCCCGGGGCGCGCACTGAAGCTTTCTTT.

This clonotype was counted at least ten times. The CDR3 reads CSRSRGSGYGYTF. The CDR3 nucleotides read TGCAGTCGGTCGCGGGGCTCGGGCTATGGCTACACCTTC. V and J are TRBV20-1 and TRBJ1-2, with D tentatively TRBD1 (5 bases). From germline, CDR1 is DFQATT and CDR2 SNEGSKA (reference sequence). The germline V and J ends were trimmed by 8 bases and 4 bases, with 17 bases remaining between them. The CDR3 covers 13 residues.

This clonotype occurred many times. The V and J genes are TRBV2 and TRBJ2-1; 7 nucleotides line up with TRBD1. Trimming at V came to 6 bases and at J to 1 base, leaving 3 bases not matched to a gene. Germline CDR1 is SNHLY and CDR2 is FYNNEI. This CDR3 comprises 14 residues. CDR3 coding DNA: TGTGCCAGCAGGGACAGGCGTTCCTACAATGAGCAGTTCTTC. As protein: CASRDRRSYNEQFF.

In this sample, this clonotype turned up many times. The J gene is TRBJ2-1, the V gene TRBV18; D call uncertain. The CDR3 is made up of 15 amino acids. Germline CDR1 reads KGHSH; CDR2 reads LQKENI. The V gene lost 2 bases and the J gene lost 0 bases, with 8 bases spanning the gap. CDR3 sequence: CASSPERNSYNEQFF. Here the CDR3 DNA reads TGTGCCAGCTCACCAGAGAGAAACTCCTACAATGAGCAGTTCTTC.

This clonotype has at least ten counts. The chain has TRBV5-1 and TRBJ2-7; possibly TRBD1 for D (6 bases). CDR3 length: 14 amino acids. V was pared by 7 bases and J by 5 bases, with 19 bases between. CDR1 SGHRS and CDR2 YFSETQ come from the germline V gene. The CDR3 bases are TGCGCCAGCGGTTGGTCCGGGACAACCAACGAGCAGTACTTC. This codes for CASGWSGTTNEQYF.

This clonotype was counted ten times or more. V and J are TRBV7-6 and TRBJ2-7, with TRBD1 matching over 7 bases. The CDR3 length is 13 residues. CDR1 is SGHVS and CDR2 is FNYEAQ in the germline V gene. J gave up 6 bases and V 5 bases, and 7 bases lay outside the gene matches. For the CDR3, the DNA is TGTGCCAGCAGCCTAGACAGGGACCGCGAGCAGTACTTC. Its protein is CASSLDRDREQYF. Supplemented by reference TRBV7-6 and TRBJ2-7, the full variable domain reads GAGVSQSPRYKVTKRGQDVALRCDPISGHVSLYWYRQALGQGPEFLTYFNYEAQQDKSGLPNDRFSAERPEGSISTLTIQRTEQRDSAMYRCASSLDRDREQYFGPGTRLTVT.

This clonotype has a count of ten or more. The chain employs TRBV10-3 and TRBJ2-7; D is perhaps TRBD1 (6 bases). V lost 2 bases to trimming and J lost 2 bases, with 13 bases between them. In germline, CDR1 is ENHRY, CDR2 SYGVKD. CDR3 size: 15 residues. The CDR3 nucleotides read TGTGCCATCAGTGAGGTACAGGGATTCGCCTACGAGCAGTACTTC. Amino acids: CAISEVQGFAYEQYF.

This clonotype showed up many times. This rearrangement joins TRBV20-1 to TRBJ1-2, with TRBD1 as a possible D gene (5 bases). Trimming cost V 5 bases and J 4 bases, with 20 bases left between them. CDR1 and CDR2 from the germline V gene are DFQATT and SNEGSKA (reference sequence). The CDR3 covers 15 residues. The CDR3 loop is CSASINRDRPYGYTF. The CDR3 nucleotides read TGCAGTGCTTCGATCAACCGAGACAGACCCTATGGCTACACCTTC.

This clonotype appeared many times. V is TRBV7-9 and J is TRBJ2-1; D uncertain. Trimming took 0 bases from V and 6 from J, leaving 9 bases between them. This CDR3 has 14 residues. Germline V gene lookup returns CDR1 SEHNR and CDR2 FQNEAQ (reference sequence). The CDR3 region has the DNA TGTGCCAGCAGCTTAGCAACGGATCGCAATGAGCAGTTCTTC. Protein product: CASSLATDRNEQFF.

This clonotype was seen repeatedly, ten times or more. The genes are TRBV12-3 or TRBV12-4 and TRBJ2-7, with 7 positions matching TRBD2. This CDR3 contains 13 residues. Trimming at V came to 7 bases and at J to 3 bases, leaving 6 bases not matched to a gene. CDR3 coding DNA: TGTGCCAGCAAATGGGGGGGAAGCTACGAGCAGTACTTC. Translating gives CASKWGGSYEQYF.

The table lists this clonotype with many counts. The chain uses TRBV28 and TRBJ1-2; a possible D gene is TRBD1 (5 bases). Looked up from germline, CDR1 is MDHEN and CDR2 is SYDVKM. The V end was cut by 4 bases, the J end by 8 bases, with 23 bases between. The CDR3 has 16 residues. The CDR3: CASSSLPVQARGGYTF. The CDR3 bases are TGTGCCAGCAGTTCCCTACCAGTACAGGCCCGGGGGGGCTACACCTTC.

This clonotype was detected many times. The J gene is TRBJ1-2, the V gene TRBV7-2; 7 bases line up with TRBD1. CDR3 length equals 15 residues. V lost 2 bases and J lost 6; bases outside the gene matches: 9. Germline CDR1 and CDR2: SGHTA and FQGNSA. The chain's CDR3 is CASSLIAGTANGYTF. CDR3 DNA sequence: TGTGCCAGCAGCTTAATTGCCGGGACAGCAAATGGCTACACCTTC.

This clonotype was detected ten times or more. The chain has TRBV20-1 and TRBJ1-1; tentative D call: TRBD1 (5 bases). The CDR3 spans 14 residues. The ends were cut back, 6 bases at V and 1 base at J, with 15 bases in the middle. Germline V lookup: CDR1 DFQATT, CDR2 SNEGSKA (reference sequence). DNA for the CDR3: TGCAGTGCCCCACCGGGGGGGTCGAACACTGAAGCTTTCTTT. Translation gives CSAPPGGSNTEAFF.

This clonotype was counted at least ten times. The chain links TRBV12-3 or TRBV12-4 to TRBJ2-1; D remains unclear. This CDR3 spans 14 amino acids. Trimming removed 4 bases at V and 5 bases at J, with 12 bases between. The CDR3: CASSSPGRDNEQFF. The CDR3 nucleotides read TGTGCCAGCAGTTCCCCGGGTAGAGACAATGAGCAGTTCTTC.

The sample holds many counts of this clonotype. In DNA form, the CDR3 reads TGTGCCAGCAGCTTAAGGCAGGGAGCAGATACGCAGTATTTT. Translation: CASSLRQGADTQYF. The chain combines TRBV7-2 with TRBJ2-3, with D perhaps assigned TRBD1 or TRBD2 (5 bases each). This CDR3 is built from 14 residues. CDR1 is SGHTA and CDR2 is FQGNSA in the germline V gene. Trimming stripped 2 bases from V and 4 bases from J, with 10 bases between.

The J gene is TRBJ1-2, the V gene TRBV12-3 or TRBV12-4; no firm D call. The V and J ends lost 5 bases and 9 bases respectively, with 13 bases between them. The CDR3 covers 12 residues. The CDR3 here is CASSEAAVRYTF. The CDR3 DNA sequence: TGTGCCAGCAGTGAGGCAGCCGTGCGCTACACCTTC.